The sample holds a few counts of the clone carrying this T cell receptor beta chain. Its antigen remains unidentified. This sample was taken from a study of post-analysis software for immune sequencing data. Study in general: The disease courses covered relapsing-remitting, secondary progressive and progressive-relapsing multiple sclerosis.

Carried by the TCR beta cDNA libraries were unique molecular identifiers. TCRdb used MiXCR to reprocess the PCR reads, holding one entry per CDR3 protein. The sample gives about 540,000 distinct CDR3 sequences, roughly 34% of which show up once; approximately 6% is in the top ten. This CDR3 has 15 residues. V lost 4 bases to trimming and J lost 8 bases; unmatched junction nucleotides: 9. CDR1 is MNHEY and CDR2 is SMNVEV in the germline V gene (reference sequence). Study observations and caveats: Four to six TRBV segments were significantly more frequent in patients than in controls. TRBV5-6, TRBV5-1 and TRBV20-1 were among these segments.

This clonotype originated in a girl aged 2 to 17 with multiple sclerosis. Sequencing was done on a sample of blood. This chain joins TRBV27 and TRBJ1-4; 8 bases match TRBD1. This chain's CDR3 is CASSSQGAGEEKLFF. Here the CDR3 DNA reads TGTGCCAGCAGTTCCCAGGGGGCGGGGGAAGAAAAACTGTTTTTT.